The T cell receptor beta chain described here comes from a study of blood T cell repertoires in COVID-19. On the study more broadly: The United States, Italy and Spain provided the acute and convalescent COVID-19 samples. The analysed material was cDNA or gDNA that came from T cells, B-cell-depleted T cells, or PBMCs.

Per the original methods: Estimated nucleated cell counts came from reference gene primer amplification. TCRdb's table, derived via immunoSEQ multiplex PCR, lists solely in-frame clones and lacks some. Clone size and V and J calls were adopted from that table, with D and trimming inferred from the DNA. The sample contains 150,000 to 200,000 clones, approximately 92% of which appear only once. V was trimmed by 3 bases and J by 6 bases, leaving 6 bases between them. Germline CDR1 reads MNHNS; CDR2 reads SASEGT. This CDR3 spans 12 amino acids. This clone was observed once. The sequencing sample was made of peripheral blood. This clonotype was sampled from a woman in her 50s with acute or convalescent COVID-19. This chain joins TRBV6-1 and TRBJ1-5, with D unresolved. The CDR3 spells CASSDESQPQHF. The CDR3 nucleotides read TGTGCCAGCAGTGATGAGAGTCAGCCCCAGCATTTT.